This entry lists 18 T cell receptor beta chains sequenced from one sample in a study of technical replicates of blood from several donors. The assay was immunoSEQ multiplex PCR, and TCRdb's table has in-frame clones only and misses some. The table lists 65,000 to 90,000 clones, about 92% of them singletons. The sequencing sample was made of T cells isolated from PBMCs. The receptors stem from a human donor in good health.

This rearrangement joins TRBV6-5 to TRBJ1-5; D is unclear. Trimming left V 2 bases short and J 0 bases short, with 2 bases between. The CDR3 totals 13 residues. Germline V gene lookup returns CDR1 MNHEY and CDR2 SVGAGI. CDR3 sequence: CASSYHSNQPQHF. The CDR3 DNA sequence: TGTGCCAGCAGTTACCATAGCAATCAGCCCCAGCATTTT.

This clone was observed a single time. The chain couples TRBV12-5 to TRBJ2-2; D unresolved. Germline V gene data show CDR1 as LGHNT and CDR2 as FRNRAP. This CDR3 comprises 13 residues. Trimming cost V 2 bases and J 8 bases, with 9 bases left between them. The CDR3 DNA reads as TGTGCTAGTGGTTTGATACCGACAGGGGAGCTGTTTTTT. As protein: CASGLIPTGELFF.

This chain joins TRBV5-1 and TRBJ2-7; TRBD1 matches 7 bases. Germline loops: CDR1 SGHRS, CDR2 YFSETQ. The CDR3 runs 16 residues. J gave up 1 base and V 0 bases, and 7 bases lay outside the gene matches. As DNA, the CDR3 is TGCGCCAGCAGCTTGGCCGGGACAGCAAAATCCTACGAGCAGTACTTC. As protein: CASSLAGTAKSYEQYF.

This chain links TRBV27 with TRBJ1-5; maybe TRBD1 (6 bases). The CDR3 spans 15 residues. The germline gives CDR1 MNHEY, CDR2 SMNVEV (reference sequence). The germline V and J ends were trimmed by 5 bases and 2 bases, with 13 bases remaining between them. Here the CDR3 DNA reads TGTGCCAGCAGTACGGCGGGGGGCGGCAATCAGCCCCAGCATTTT. Translation: CASSTAGGGNQPQHF.

This clone appeared once. V gene TRBV6-4 combines with J gene TRBJ1-2; the D is unclear. The CDR3 is 13 amino acids. Trimming removed 4 bases at V and 7 bases at J, with 13 bases between. The germline V gene encodes CDR1 MRHNA and CDR2 SNTAGT. Written as DNA, the CDR3 is TGTGCCAGCAGTGGGTCTTTACTTTCTGGCTACACCTTC. Amino acid sequence: CASSGSLLSGYTF.

The rearrangement links TRBV7-9 to TRBJ1-1; TRBD1 is a possible D gene (6 bases). The CDR3 has 13 amino acids. V lost 2 bases, J lost 4 bases, and 8 bases lay in between. Germline V gives CDR1 SEHNR, CDR2 FQNEAQ (reference sequence). The CDR3 loop reads CASSLQGSTEAFF. The CDR3 DNA is TGTGCCAGCAGCTTACAGGGGAGCACTGAAGCTTTCTTT. Variable domain in full (rest from reference TRBV7-9 and TRBJ1-1): DTGVSQNPRHKITKRGQNVTFRCDPISEHNRLYWYRQTLGQGPEFLTYFQNEAQLEKSRLLSDRFSAERPKGSFSTLEIQRTEQGDSAMYLCASSLQGSTEAFFGQGTRLTVV.

The J gene is TRBJ2-5, the V gene TRBV5-6; D is possibly TRBD2 (7 bases). This CDR3 is built from 13 residues. Germline V gene lookup returns CDR1 SGHDT and CDR2 YYEEEE. V lost 10 bases and J 5 bases, leaving 18 bases between the germline ends. As DNA, the CDR3 is TGTGCCGCGGGGGTACAGGGAATGGAGACCCAGTACTTC. Amino acid sequence: CAAGVQGMETQYF.

The gene calls are TRBV4-1 and TRBJ1-5, with D perhaps matching TRBD1 (6 bases). Germline lookup yields CDR1 MGHRA and CDR2 YSYEKL. V lost 5 bases and J 0 bases, leaving 26 bases between the germline ends. CDR3 length: 20 amino acids. Written as DNA, the CDR3 is TGCGCCAGCAGCACAATAGGGACAAAAGAACAAATATATAGCAATCAGCCCCAGCATTTT. This gives the protein CASSTIGTKEQIYSNQPQHF.

The chain combines TRBV6-1 with TRBJ1-3; D is unclear. The CDR3 is 15 residues long. Germline V gene sequence: CDR1 MNHNS, CDR2 SASEGT. V was trimmed by 4 bases and J by 0 bases, leaving 10 bases between them. CDR3 in DNA: TGTGCCAGCAGTGTCAGCCGGGACTCTGGAAACACCATATATTTT. Translated: CASSVSRDSGNTIYF.

V is TRBV6-1 and J is TRBJ2-4; possibly TRBD2 for D (6 bases). The V gene lost 1 base and the J gene lost 8 bases, with 12 bases spanning the gap. The CDR3 extends over 14 amino acids. Germline V gene lookup returns CDR1 MNHNS and CDR2 SASEGT. In DNA form, the CDR3 reads TGTGCCAGCAGTGAAGGGCGGGGCGCGTACATTCAGTACTTC. It translates to CASSEGRGAYIQYF.

This rearrangement joins TRBV28 to TRBJ2-1; D possibly corresponds to TRBD1 (5 bases). CDR3 length: 16 amino acids. Germline CDR1 MDHEN, CDR2 SYDVKM. The germline V and J ends were trimmed by 1 base and 1 base, with 11 bases remaining between them. The CDR3, as DNA: TGTGCCAGCAGTTTATATGACAGCGAATCCTACAATGAGCAGTTCTTC. Encoded protein: CASSLYDSESYNEQFF.

The DNA for the CDR3 is TGTGCCAGCAGCTTACAGGGGGTCCTTAACACTGAAGCTTTCTTT. It is translated as CASSLQGVLNTEAFF. The chain links TRBV2 to TRBJ1-1; 8 bases are shared with TRBD1. V lost 6 bases and J lost 2; bases outside the gene matches: 8. In germline, CDR1 is SNHLY, CDR2 FYNNEI. The CDR3 length is 15 residues.

V usage is TRBV28 and J usage is TRBJ2-1; D perhaps matches TRBD1 (6 bases). Germline V lookup: CDR1 MDHEN, CDR2 SYDVKM. V lost 2 bases to trimming and J lost 4 bases, with 12 bases between them. This CDR3 region has 15 residues. CDR3 residues: CASSLVGQLYNEQFF. In DNA, the CDR3 is TGTGCCAGCAGTTTAGTAGGACAGTTATACAATGAGCAGTTCTTC.

V and J are TRBV6-1 and TRBJ2-1, with D perhaps matching TRBD2 (6 bases). CDR1 MNHNS and CDR2 SASEGT come from the germline V gene. CDR3 length: 15 amino acids. Deletions cut 1 base from V and 8 bases from J, with 15 bases between. CDR3 bases: TGTGCCAGCAGTGAAGGGGGAGGTAGTAGCGATGAGCAGTTCTTC. This sequence encodes CASSEGGGSSDEQFF.

This chain connects TRBV9 to TRBJ2-5, with TRBD2 identical over 8 bases. CDR3 length: 14 amino acids. V lost 1 base, J lost 3 bases, and 2 bases stayed unmatched. From germline, CDR1 is SGDLS and CDR2 YYNGEE. The CDR3 nucleotides read TGTGCCAGCAGCGTATCAGCGGGGGAAGAGACCCAGTACTTC. It specifies CASSVSAGEETQYF. Based on the CDR3 plus reference TRBV9 and TRBJ2-5, the full variable domain is DSGVTQTPKHLITATGQRVTLRCSPRSGDLSVYWYQQSLDQGLQFLIQYYNGEERAKGNILERFSAQQFPDLHSELNLSSLELGDSALYFCASSVSAGEETQYFGPGTRLLVL.

The V gene is TRBV27, the J gene TRBJ1-5; D perhaps matches TRBD1 (5 bases). This CDR3 is 13 amino acids long. CDR1 is MNHEY, CDR2 SMNVEV, per germline (reference sequence). V shed 0 bases and J shed 7 bases, with 7 bases lying between them. The CDR3 loop is CASSLSAGQPQHF. As DNA, the CDR3 is TGTGCCAGCAGTTTATCGGCAGGGCAGCCCCAGCATTTT.

This chain links TRBV19 with TRBJ1-3, with TRBD1 matching 10 bases. CDR3 length equals 14 residues. Trimming at V came to 6 bases and at J to 7 bases, leaving 6 bases not matched to a gene. CDR1 LNHDA and CDR2 SQIVND come from the germline V gene (reference sequence). The CDR3: CASRDRDRGNTIYF. In nucleotides, the CDR3 is TGTGCCAGTAGAGACCGGGACAGGGGTAACACCATATATTTT.

The chain links TRBV7-9 to TRBJ1-2, with a tentative D call TRBD1 (6 bases). CDR1 and CDR2 from the germline V gene are SEHNR and FQNEAQ (reference sequence). CDR3 length equals 14 residues. V was shortened by 1 base and J by 2 bases, with 8 bases between the two germline ends. The DNA for the CDR3 is TGTGCCAGCAGCTTAGGGACAGCGAACTATGGCTACACCTTC. Translating gives CASSLGTANYGYTF.